This T cell receptor beta chain is from a study of T cells in pancreatic ductal adenocarcinoma. Regarding the study as a whole: Blood had more productive templates and approximately 8-fold more unique clonotypes than tumor. This surgical cohort overrepresents the minority presenting with early-stage disease. Comparisons of tumor and blood clonality may show falsely lower tumor diversity.

Surgery without prior neoadjuvant therapy was the treatment of the selected pancreatic ductal adenocarcinoma patients. This table comes from immunoSEQ multiplex PCR, and its TCRdb copy is limited to in-frame clones, with some not included. Of about 97,000 clones in the sample, 90% to 95% were seen once. In this sample, this clone turned up once. Its matching antigen is unknown. V lost 6 bases to trimming and J lost 8 bases; unmatched junction nucleotides: 16. The CDR3 is 17 residues long. The germline gives CDR1 MDHEN, CDR2 SYDVKM. The chain is built from TRBV28 and TRBJ2-1, with 10 bases fitting TRBD2. Material: PBMCs. The TCR sequence derives from a human donor with pancreatic ductal adenocarcinoma. In DNA, the CDR3 is TGTGCCAGCAGCCCAGAGGCTAGCGGGAGAAGATTCGATGAGCAGTTCTTC. Protein product: CASSPEASGRRFDEQFF.